The clone carrying this TCR beta chain was seen just once. The sample is drawn from a study of OX40 agonist ivuxolimab in advanced cancers. Germline CDR1 and CDR2: SGHVS and FNYEAQ. V was shortened by 2 bases and J by 4 bases, with 16 bases between the two germline ends. The CDR3 extends over 16 amino acids. Clones were sequenced by immunoSEQ multiplex PCR, and TCRdb holds only the in-frame ones, with some missing. The sample has about 36,000 clones; just under 75% are singletons. This rearrangement joins TRBV7-6 to TRBJ2-3, with D possibly being TRBD1 or TRBD2 (5 bases each). The sequencing used CD4+ or CD8+ T cells sorted from blood, collected in a trial of the OX40 agonist ivuxolimab. The source of this sequence is an adult with an advanced solid tumor such as melanoma, head and neck, liver or kidney cancer. DNA of the CDR3: TGTGCCAGCAGCTTACGACCGGGCCAGGGAGCAGATACGCAGTATTTT. Translating gives CASSLRPGQGADTQYF.